This T cell receptor beta chain is from a study of identical twins. General study results and limits: Compared with unrelated sharing, twin-shared out-of-frame alpha sequences had more low-probability sequences.

On this clonotype itself: The antigen remains unidentified.

Unique molecular identifiers were in the cDNA, with template-switch universal primer binding. TCRdb used MiXCR to reprocess the 5' RACE reads, holding one entry per CDR3 protein. Here the sample spans some 330,000 distinct CDR3 sequences, approximately 10% being singletons. V lost 4 bases and J lost 3; bases outside the gene matches: 1. In germline, CDR1 is ENHRY, CDR2 SYGVKD. The CDR3 extends over 13 amino acids. The clonotype was recovered from a woman between 45 and 60 years old in good health. The chain uses TRBV10-3 and TRBJ2-3; the match to TRBD2 covers 7 bases. The sample comprised naive T cells sorted from blood. CDR3 in amino acids: CAISGGGTDTQYF. The DNA for the CDR3 is TGTGCCATCAGTGGCGGGGGTACAGATACGCAGTATTTT.